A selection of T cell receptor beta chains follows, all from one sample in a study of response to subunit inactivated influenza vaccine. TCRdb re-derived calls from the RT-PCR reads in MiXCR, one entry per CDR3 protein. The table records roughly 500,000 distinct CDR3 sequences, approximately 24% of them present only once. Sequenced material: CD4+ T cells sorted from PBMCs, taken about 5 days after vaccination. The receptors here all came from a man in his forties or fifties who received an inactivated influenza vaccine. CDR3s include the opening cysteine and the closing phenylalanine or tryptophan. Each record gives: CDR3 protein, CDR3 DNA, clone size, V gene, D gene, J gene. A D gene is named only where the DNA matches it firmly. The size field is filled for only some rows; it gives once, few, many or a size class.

CASSPWGAEAFF TGTGCCAGCAGTCCGTGGGGGGCTGAAGCTTTCTTT - TRBV12-3/TRBV12-4 - TRBJ1-1
CASSYALGGTNYGYTF TGTGCCAGCAGCTATGCTCTCGGGGGGACTAACTATGGCTACACCTTC - TRBV5-5 - TRBJ1-2
CASSQVGPRDVFF TGTGCCAGCAGCCAAGTAGGTCCCCGGGACGTGTTCTTC - TRBV3-1 - TRBJ2-1
CASSQRQNTEAFF TGTGCCAGCAGCCAACGTCAGAACACTGAAGCTTTCTTT - TRBV3-1 - TRBJ1-1
CATQRGGIELYNEQFF TGTGCCACCCAGAGGGGGGGGATCGAGTTATACAATGAGCAGTTCTTC few TRBV12-3/TRBV12-4 - TRBJ2-1
CASRGGGSRYNEQFF TGTGCCAGCCGGGGTGGCGGGTCGAGATACAATGAGCAGTTCTTC - TRBV12-3/TRBV12-4 - TRBJ2-1
CASSVERVGLPGGYTF TGTGCCAGCAGCGTAGAGAGAGTTGGGTTGCCCGGGGGCTACACCTTC - TRBV9 - TRBJ1-2
CASSQAEGVSYNEQFF TGCGCCAGCAGCCAAGCCGAAGGGGTCTCCTACAATGAGCAGTTCTTC - TRBV4-1 - TRBJ2-1
CASSLDTAVELFF TGTGCCAGCAGCTTAGATACAGCCGTGGAGCTGTTTTTT - TRBV7-2 - TRBJ2-2
CSARLVPEQFF TGCAGTGCTAGACTAGTTCCTGAGCAGTTCTTC few TRBV20-1 - TRBJ2-1
CSAQRPQGAGELFF TGCAGTGCCCAAAGACCCCAGGGGGCCGGGGAGCTGTTTTTT - TRBV20-1 TRBD1 TRBJ2-2
CASRFDSVTGELFF TGCGCCAGCAGATTCGACAGTGTCACCGGGGAGCTGTTTTTT - TRBV5-1 - TRBJ2-2
CASSLVVFSSGGVDTQYF TGTGCCAGCAGCTTAGTTGTTTTTTCGTCAGGCGGGGTAGATACGCAGTATTTT - TRBV11-1 - TRBJ2-3
CASSEATIQETQYF TGTGCCAGCAGTGAAGCGACAATTCAAGAGACCCAGTACTTC few TRBV25-1 - TRBJ2-5
CASSRTPWDEQYF TGTGCCAGCAGCAGGACACCCTGGGACGAGCAGTACTTC few TRBV7-2 - TRBJ2-7
CASSRWNYEQYF TGTGCCAGCAGCCGCTGGAACTACGAGCAGTACTTC - TRBV6-2/TRBV6-3 - TRBJ2-7
CASSSSWTGASSYEQYF TGTGCCAGCAGTTCATCCTGGACAGGGGCAAGCTCCTACGAGCAGTACTTC once TRBV6-5 TRBD1 TRBJ2-7
CASSLTGPAFGNTIYF TGCGCCAGCAGCTTGACAGGTCCGGCCTTCGGAAACACCATATATTTT - TRBV5-1 - TRBJ1-3
CASSQDMGNTGELFF TGTGCCAGCAGCCAAGATATGGGGAACACCGGGGAGCTGTTTTTT - TRBV4-2 - TRBJ2-2
CASSQERLAGGVASETQYF TGCGCCAGCAGCCAAGAAAGACTAGCGGGAGGAGTGGCATCAGAGACCCAGTACTTC - TRBV4-1 TRBD2 TRBJ2-5
CASRPGTGGSSNQPQHF TGTGCCAGCAGACCCGGGACAGGGGGCAGCAGCAATCAGCCCCAGCATTTT few TRBV27 TRBD1 TRBJ1-5
CATSDPSPGANVLTF TGTGCCACCAGTGACCCTTCCCCTGGGGCCAACGTCCTGACTTTC - TRBV24-1 - TRBJ2-6
CASSPLAPDTDTQYF TGTGCCAGCAGCCCTCTAGCGCCGGACACAGATACGCAGTATTTT - TRBV12-3/TRBV12-4 - TRBJ2-3
CATSRGSQGLTDTQYF TGTGCCACCAGCAGAGGTTCCCAAGGGCTAACAGATACGCAGTATTTT - TRBV15 - TRBJ2-3
CASSPFGRAREYGYTF TGTGCCAGCAGCCCTTTCGGACGGGCAAGGGAGTATGGCTACACCTTC few TRBV3-1 - TRBJ1-2
CSASKPGTGGSGELFF TGCAGTGCTTCAAAACCCGGGACAGGGGGATCCGGGGAGCTGTTTTTT - TRBV20-1 TRBD1 TRBJ2-2
CASSSGETGVGQPQHF TGTGCCAGCAGCTCGGGAGAGACAGGGGTTGGTCAGCCCCAGCATTTT few TRBV7-9 TRBD1 TRBJ1-5
CASSRYYEQYF TGTGCCAGCAGCCGTTACTACGAGCAGTACTTC many TRBV12-3/TRBV12-4 - TRBJ2-7